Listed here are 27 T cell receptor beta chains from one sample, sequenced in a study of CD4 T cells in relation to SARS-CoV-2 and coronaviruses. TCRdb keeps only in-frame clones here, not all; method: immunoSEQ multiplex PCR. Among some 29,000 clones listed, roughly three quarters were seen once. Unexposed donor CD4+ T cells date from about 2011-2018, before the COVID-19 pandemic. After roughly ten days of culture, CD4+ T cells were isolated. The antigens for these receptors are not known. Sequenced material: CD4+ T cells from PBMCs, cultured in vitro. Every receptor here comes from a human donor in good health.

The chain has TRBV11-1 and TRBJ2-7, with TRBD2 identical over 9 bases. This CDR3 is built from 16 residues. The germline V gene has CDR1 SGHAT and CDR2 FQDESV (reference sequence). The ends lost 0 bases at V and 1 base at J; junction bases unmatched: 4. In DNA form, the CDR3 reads TGTGCCAGCAGCTTAGCTAGCGGGAGTGGGTCCTACGAGCAGTACTTC. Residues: CASSLASGSGSYEQYF.

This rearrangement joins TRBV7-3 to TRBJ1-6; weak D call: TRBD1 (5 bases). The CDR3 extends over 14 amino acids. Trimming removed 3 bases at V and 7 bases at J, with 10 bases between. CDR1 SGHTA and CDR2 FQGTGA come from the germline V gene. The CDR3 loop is CASSLGQPNSPLHF. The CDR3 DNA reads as TGTGCCAGCAGCTTGGGGCAGCCAAATTCACCCCTCCACTTT. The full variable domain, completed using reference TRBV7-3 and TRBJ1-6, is GAGVSQTPSNKVTEKGKYVELRCDPISGHTALYWYRQSLGQGPEFLIYFQGTGAADDSGLPNDRFFAVRPEGSVSTLKIQRTERGDSAVYLCASSLGQPNSPLHFGNGTRLTVT.

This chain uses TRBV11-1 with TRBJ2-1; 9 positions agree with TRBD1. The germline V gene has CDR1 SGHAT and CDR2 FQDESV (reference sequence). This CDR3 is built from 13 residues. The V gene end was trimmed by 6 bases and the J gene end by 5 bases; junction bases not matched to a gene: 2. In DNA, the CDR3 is TGTGCCAGCAGGGGACAGGGCGACAATGAGCAGTTCTTC. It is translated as CASRGQGDNEQFF.

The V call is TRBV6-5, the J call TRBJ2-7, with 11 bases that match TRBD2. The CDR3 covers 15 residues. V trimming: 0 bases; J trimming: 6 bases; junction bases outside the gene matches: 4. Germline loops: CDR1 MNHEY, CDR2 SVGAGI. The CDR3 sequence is CASSYSFSGGAEQYF. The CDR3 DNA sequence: TGTGCCAGCAGTTACTCGTTTAGCGGGGGGGCCGAGCAGTACTTC.

CDR3 sequence reads: CARRGGQGNEQYF. The CDR3, as DNA: TGTGCCAGAAGAGGGGGGCAGGGAAACGAGCAGTACTTC. The chain links TRBV2 to TRBJ2-7; the D gene could be TRBD1 or TRBD2 (6 bases each). Per germline, CDR1 SNHLY and CDR2 FYNNEI. V lost 9 bases and J lost 5, with 17 bases in between. This CDR3 contains 13 residues.

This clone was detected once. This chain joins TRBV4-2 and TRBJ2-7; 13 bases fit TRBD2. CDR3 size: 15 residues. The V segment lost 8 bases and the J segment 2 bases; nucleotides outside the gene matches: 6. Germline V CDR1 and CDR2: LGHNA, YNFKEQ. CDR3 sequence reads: CASSPLAGGPYEQYF. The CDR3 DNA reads TGTGCCAGCTCCCCACTAGCGGGAGGGCCCTACGAGCAGTACTTC.

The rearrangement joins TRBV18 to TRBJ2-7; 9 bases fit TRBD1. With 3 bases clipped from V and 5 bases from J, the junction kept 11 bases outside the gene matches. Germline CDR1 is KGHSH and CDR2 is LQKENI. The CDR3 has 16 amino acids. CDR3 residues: CASSPIPGTGTDEQYF. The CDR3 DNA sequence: TGTGCCAGCTCACCTATCCCGGGGACAGGGACTGACGAGCAGTACTTC.

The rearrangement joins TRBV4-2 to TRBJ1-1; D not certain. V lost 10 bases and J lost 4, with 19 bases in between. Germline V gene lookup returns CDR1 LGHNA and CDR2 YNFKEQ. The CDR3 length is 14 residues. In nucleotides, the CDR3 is TGTGCCACATCAACCCAGCCGTGGAGCACTGAAGCTTTCTTT. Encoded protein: CATSTQPWSTEAFF.

The CDR3 coding sequence is TGTGCCAGCAGTTACGAAAACAGGGCCTACGAGCAGTACTTC. Protein: CASSYENRAYEQYF. The chain employs TRBV6-5 and TRBJ2-7; tentatively, D is TRBD1 (6 bases). The CDR3 has 14 residues. V gave up 2 bases and J gave up 2 bases, with 10 bases separating them. The germline V gene encodes CDR1 MNHEY and CDR2 SVGAGI.

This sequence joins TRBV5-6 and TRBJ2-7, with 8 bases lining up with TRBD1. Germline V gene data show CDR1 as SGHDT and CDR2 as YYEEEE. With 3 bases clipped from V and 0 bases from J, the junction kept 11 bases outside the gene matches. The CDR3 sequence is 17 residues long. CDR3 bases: TGTGCCAGCAGCTCCACCGACAGGGGCCCCCTCTCCTACGAGCAGTACTTC. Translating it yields CASSSTDRGPLSYEQYF.

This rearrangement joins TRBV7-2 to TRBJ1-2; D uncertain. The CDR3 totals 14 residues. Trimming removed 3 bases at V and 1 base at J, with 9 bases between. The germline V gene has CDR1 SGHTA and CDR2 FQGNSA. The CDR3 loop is CASSLETFNYGYTF. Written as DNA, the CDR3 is TGTGCCAGCAGCTTGGAGACTTTTAACTATGGCTACACCTTC.

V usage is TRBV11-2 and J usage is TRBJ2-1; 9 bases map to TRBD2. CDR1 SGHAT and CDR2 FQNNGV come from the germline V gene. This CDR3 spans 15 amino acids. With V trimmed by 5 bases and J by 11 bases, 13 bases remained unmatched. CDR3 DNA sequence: TGTGCCAGCAGCGGGGACCTTGGCGGGGGGGCACAGCAGTTCTTC. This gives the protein CASSGDLGGGAQQFF.

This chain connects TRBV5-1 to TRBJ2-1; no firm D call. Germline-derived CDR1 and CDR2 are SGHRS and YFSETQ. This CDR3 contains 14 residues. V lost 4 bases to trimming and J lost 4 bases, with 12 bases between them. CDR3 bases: TGCGCCAGCAGCGTCTCGTCGGGTTACAATGAGCAGTTCTTC. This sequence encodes CASSVSSGYNEQFF.

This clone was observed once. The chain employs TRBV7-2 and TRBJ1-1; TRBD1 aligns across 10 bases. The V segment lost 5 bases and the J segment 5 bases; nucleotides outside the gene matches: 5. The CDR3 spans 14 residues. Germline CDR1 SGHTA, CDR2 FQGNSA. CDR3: CASSRGQGWTEAFF. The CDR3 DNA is TGTGCCAGCAGCAGGGGACAGGGGTGGACTGAAGCTTTCTTT. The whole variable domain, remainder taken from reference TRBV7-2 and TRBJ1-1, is GAGVSQSPSNKVTEKGKDVELRCDPISGHTALYWYRQSLGQGLEFLIYFQGNSAPDKSGLPSDRFSAERTGGSVSTLTIQRTQQEDSAVYLCASSRGQGWTEAFFGQGTRLTVV.

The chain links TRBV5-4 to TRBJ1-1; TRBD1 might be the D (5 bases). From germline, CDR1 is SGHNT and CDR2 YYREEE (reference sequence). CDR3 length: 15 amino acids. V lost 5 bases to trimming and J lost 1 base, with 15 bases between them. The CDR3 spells CASSRVGEGNTEAFF. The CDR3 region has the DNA TGTGCCAGCAGTAGGGTGGGGGAGGGGAACACTGAAGCTTTCTTT.

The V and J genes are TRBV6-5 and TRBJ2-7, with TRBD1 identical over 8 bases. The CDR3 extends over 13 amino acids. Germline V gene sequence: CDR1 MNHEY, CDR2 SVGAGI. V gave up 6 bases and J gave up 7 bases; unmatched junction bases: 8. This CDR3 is CASRGQAIGEQYF. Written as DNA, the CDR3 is TGTGCCAGCAGGGGACAGGCCATCGGGGAGCAGTACTTC.

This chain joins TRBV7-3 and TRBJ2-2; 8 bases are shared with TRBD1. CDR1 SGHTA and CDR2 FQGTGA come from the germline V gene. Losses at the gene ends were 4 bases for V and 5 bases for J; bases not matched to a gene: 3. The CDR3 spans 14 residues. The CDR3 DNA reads TGTGCCAGCAGCTCGACAGGGGATACCGGGGAGCTGTTTTTT. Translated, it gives CASSSTGDTGELFF.

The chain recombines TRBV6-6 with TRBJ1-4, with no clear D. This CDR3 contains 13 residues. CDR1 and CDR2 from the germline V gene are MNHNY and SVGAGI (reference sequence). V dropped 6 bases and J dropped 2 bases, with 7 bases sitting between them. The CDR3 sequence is CASSPNTNEKLFF. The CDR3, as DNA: TGTGCCAGCAGCCCTAATACTAATGAAAAACTGTTTTTT.

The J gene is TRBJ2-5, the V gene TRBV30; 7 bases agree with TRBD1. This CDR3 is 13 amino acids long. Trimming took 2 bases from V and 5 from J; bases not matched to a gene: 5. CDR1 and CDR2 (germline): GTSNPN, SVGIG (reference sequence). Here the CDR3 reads CAWSLGGVETQYF. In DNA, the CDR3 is TGTGCCTGGAGTTTAGGGGGCGTGGAGACCCAGTACTTC.

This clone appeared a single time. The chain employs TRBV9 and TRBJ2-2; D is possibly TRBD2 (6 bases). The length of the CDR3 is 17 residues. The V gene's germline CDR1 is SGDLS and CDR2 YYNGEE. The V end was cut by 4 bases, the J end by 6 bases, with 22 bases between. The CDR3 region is CASSPRGTSGGAGELFF. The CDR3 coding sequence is TGTGCCAGCAGCCCACGGGGGACCTCAGGCGGCGCCGGGGAGCTGTTTTTT.

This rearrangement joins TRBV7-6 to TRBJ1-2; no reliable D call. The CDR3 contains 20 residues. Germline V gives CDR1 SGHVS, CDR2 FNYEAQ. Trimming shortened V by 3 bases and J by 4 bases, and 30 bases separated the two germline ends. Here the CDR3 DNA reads TGTGCCAGCAGCTTTCTACCAAAAAAGACTATGACACAGAGAAGCTATGGCTACACCTTC. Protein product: CASSFLPKKTMTQRSYGYTF.

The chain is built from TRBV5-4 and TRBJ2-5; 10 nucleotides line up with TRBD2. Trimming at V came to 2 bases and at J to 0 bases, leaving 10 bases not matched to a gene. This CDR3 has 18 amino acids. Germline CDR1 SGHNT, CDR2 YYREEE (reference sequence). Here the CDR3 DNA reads TGTGCCAGCAGCTTACGAGCGGGGGGGCTGGGTAACCAAGAGACCCAGTACTTC. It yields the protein CASSLRAGGLGNQETQYF.

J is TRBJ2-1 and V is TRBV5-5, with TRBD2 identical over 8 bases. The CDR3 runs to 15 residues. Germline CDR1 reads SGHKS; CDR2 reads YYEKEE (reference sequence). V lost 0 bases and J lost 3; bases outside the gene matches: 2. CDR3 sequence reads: CASSLDSGDYNEQFF. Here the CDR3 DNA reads TGTGCCAGCAGCTTGGATAGCGGGGACTACAATGAGCAGTTCTTC.

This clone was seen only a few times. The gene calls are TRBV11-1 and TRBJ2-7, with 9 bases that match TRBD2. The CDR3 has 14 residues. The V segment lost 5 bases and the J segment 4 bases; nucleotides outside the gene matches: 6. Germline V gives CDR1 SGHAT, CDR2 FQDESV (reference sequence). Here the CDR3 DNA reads TGTGCCAGCAGCGCGGGACTAGCTCCATACGAGCAGTACTTC. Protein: CASSAGLAPYEQYF. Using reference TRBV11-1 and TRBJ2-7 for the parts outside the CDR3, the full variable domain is EAEVAQSPRYKITEKSQAVAFWCDPISGHATLYWYRQILGQGPELLVQFQDESVVDDSQLPKDRFSAERLKGVDSTLKIQPAELGDSAMYLCASSAGLAPYEQYFGPGTRLTVT.

The CDR3 reads CASSQGSLSYNEQFF. The CDR3 nucleotides read TGTGCCAGCAGCCAAGGCTCCCTCTCCTACAATGAGCAGTTCTTC. V gene TRBV3-1 (or the pseudogene TRBV3-2) combines with J gene TRBJ2-1; D ambiguous. Trimming cost V 1 base and J 0 bases, with 7 bases left between them. Germline CDR1 LGHDT, CDR2 YNNKEL (reference sequence). CDR3 length equals 15 residues.

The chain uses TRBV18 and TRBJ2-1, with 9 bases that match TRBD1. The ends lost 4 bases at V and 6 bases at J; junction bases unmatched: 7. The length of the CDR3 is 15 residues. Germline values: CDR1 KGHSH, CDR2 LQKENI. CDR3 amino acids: CASSQGQGRPNEQFF. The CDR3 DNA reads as TGTGCCAGCTCACAAGGACAGGGGCGACCCAATGAGCAGTTCTTC.

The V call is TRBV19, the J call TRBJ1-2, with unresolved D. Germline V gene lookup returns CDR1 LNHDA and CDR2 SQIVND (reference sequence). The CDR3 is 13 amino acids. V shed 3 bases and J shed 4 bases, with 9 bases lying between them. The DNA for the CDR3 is TGTGCCAGTAGTATTGGCAGAACCTATGGCTACACCTTC. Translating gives CASSIGRTYGYTF.